Following are 6 T cell receptor beta chains from one sample sequenced in a study of monozygotic twins with inflammatory bowel disease. TCRdb re-called the 5' RACE reads and gives one entry per CDR3 protein, without DNA. This listing includes about 160,000 distinct CDR3 sequences. The sequencing input was blood. The receptor set was obtained from a human donor with ulcerative colitis or Crohn's disease, or a healthy co-twin of an affected twin (not recorded which).

The rearrangement uses TRBV15 and TRBJ2-1; the TRBD1 assignment by TCRdb is unverifiable without DNA. Per germline, CDR1 LNHNV and CDR2 YYDKDF (reference sequence). The CDR3 contains 13 residues. The CDR3 loop reads CATSIGGYNEQFF.

The gene calls are TRBV5-1 and TRBJ2-4; as DNA is missing, the TRBD1 call by TCRdb cannot be tested. The CDR3 consists of 17 residues. The V gene's germline CDR1 is SGHRS and CDR2 YFSETQ. CDR3: CASSSPSDSLAKNIQYF.

The genes are TRBV27 and TRBJ2-2; TCRdb indicates TRBD2, and absent DNA this call remains unverified. Germline V CDR1 and CDR2: MNHEY, SMNVEV (reference sequence). The CDR3 covers 17 residues. CDR3 sequence reads: CASSLSKTSSGTGELFF.

The chain combines TRBV12-3 or TRBV12-4 with TRBJ1-6; TCRdb's D call of TRBD1 is untestable without DNA. This CDR3 contains 13 residues. CDR3 residues: CASSRGGGSPLHF.

The V gene is TRBV5-1, the J gene TRBJ1-2. The V gene's germline CDR1 is SGHRS and CDR2 YFSETQ. The CDR3 loop spans 13 amino acids. The CDR3 sequence: CASSRATDYGYTF. Combining the CDR3 with reference TRBV5-1 and TRBJ1-2 gives the whole variable domain KAGVTQTPRYLIKTRGQQVTLSCSPISGHRSVSWYQQTPGQGLQFLFEYFSETQRNKGNFPGRFSGRQFSNSRSEMNVSTLELGDSALYLCASSRATDYGYTFGSGTRLTVV.

The chain links TRBV20-1 to TRBJ1-6; the D call of TRBD1 rests on TCRdb alone, since no DNA is present to check it. The CDR3 is 15 amino acids. The V gene's germline CDR1 is DFQATT and CDR2 SNEGSKA (reference sequence). This chain's CDR3 is CSARAGPTYNSPLHF.